The present T cell receptor (beta chain) was sequenced within a study of identical twins (dated by TCRdb to the mid-2010s). Turning to the overall study: TCR alpha and beta repertoires from monozygotic twins, unrelated adults of various ages and cord blood were deep-sequenced to test whether fetal clonotypes persist. Replicate twin experiments were performed at different times using different library preparation protocols to rule out contamination. Results and caveats for the whole study, not just this receptor: A weaker excess of twin sharing was found in beta out-of-frame sequences because the signal-to-noise ratio was lowered by fewer shared sequences. Compared with coincidental sharing between unrelated individuals, out-of-frame TCR alpha sequences shared between twins showed an excess of sequences with low generation probability. In monozygotic twins, recombination models systematically underestimated out-of-frame TCR alpha sharing, but the models matched the sharing seen between unrelated individuals. Fewer insertions were carried by abundant cord blood beta clonotypes; a weaker similar trend was observed in young adult naive repertoires, while no such trend was observed in memory repertoires. Invariant T cells such as MAIT and iNKT could partly confound zero-insertion analyses, though diverse VJ usage argued against this for most clonotypes. Because the same donors could not be followed over many years, the conclusions relied on cross-sectional statistical analysis.

The germline V gene (reference sequence) yields SEHNR for CDR1 and FQNEAQ for CDR2. V sheds 0 bases and J sheds 0 bases, leaving 8 bases between their ends. The CDR3 holds 15 amino acids from the cysteine to the phenylalanine. The entry retains the CDR3 DNA only, 45 bases that are in frame from base 1. Library construction relied on 5' RACE. Instrument on record: Illumina HiSeq 2000. Template switching introduced a universal primer binding site; the final cDNA contained a unique molecular identifier, enabling accurate counting of TCR cDNA molecules. Specific primers in the conserved constant-segment region were used to synthesize first-strand cDNA for TCR alpha and beta chains. Each cDNA library was double barcoded, with a SMART-Mk sample barcode plus Illumina barcodes, to control for contamination. TruSeq adapter sequences and Illumina sample barcodes were added in two successive PCR steps. The TCR alpha and beta cDNA libraries were sequenced on the Illumina HiSeq platform using custom primers. Processing in the source paper ran as follows. Raw reads were processed with MiGEC to extract unique molecular identifiers, and MiXCR was used to determine CDR3 positions. Recombination models were inferred per individual with the repgenHMM and IGoR tools using an EM algorithm. The tcR package in R was used for shared clonotype analysis, with sharing normalized by the product of cloneset sizes. To study raw recombination free of thymic and clonal selection effects, out-of-frame nonproductive sequences were analyzed. Using fastp at Q25 and MiXCR, TCRdb reprocessed the public reads and kept productive beta chains. Rows are combined by CDR3 protein, so each entry shows the most common genes and DNA. TCRdb's processing, not the authors' own work, is the source of the V and J calls. The sample table records about 210,000 distinct CDR3 sequences; around a tenth of these occur just once. The leading ten clones occupy approximately 5.1% of the sample.

At least ten counts were recorded for this clonotype. The specificity of this receptor is unknown. No base quality values were provided; no much bigger clone lies one nucleotide off. Only healthy Caucasian donors were included. Miltenyi CD45RO+ enrichment and human naive T-cell isolation kits were used to isolate memory (CD45RO+) and naive T cells from PBMC. Sequenced material: memory (CD45RO+) T cells sorted from blood. In the paper's terms, the cell subset or site label means: CD45RO+ enriched T cells. This clonotype was obtained from a young woman in good health. In this chain, TRBV7-9 is recombined with TRBJ2-5, with the D gene too uncertain to name. The CDR3 is CASSLALRDQETQYF. The nucleotide sequence is given as TGTGCCAGCAGCTTAGCGCTTCGGGACCAAGAGACCCAGTACTTC.